The present TCR beta chain was sequenced within a study of blood T cell repertoires in COVID-19 (dated by TCRdb to about 2020). Regarding the complete study: Collaborator samples came from the United States, Italy and Spain and covered acute and convalescent phases of COVID-19. Sample metadata almost always included a de-identified subject ID, COVID-19 status, age in years and sex. Samples were obtained from the ongoing ImmuneRACE study (first 160 participants) and from some 1,200 subjects provided by 6 global collaborators. Where available, HLA class I and class II types were obtained from metadata supplied by the sample provider rather than from assay-based typing. Deeply sampled blood TCRbeta repertoires from subjects exposed to, actively infected with, or recovered from COVID-19 were included in the dataset. The prospective study material was composed of cDNA or gDNA derived from T cells, B-cell-depleted T cells, or PBMCs. The repertoires were released in a freely available public database intended as a resource for research on the immune response to SARS-CoV-2. General study outcomes and caveats: The amount of clinical and demographic metadata varied by source and participant and was provided uncurated.

TCRbeta CDR3 regions were amplified from genomic DNA by means of the immunoSEQ Assay, a bias-controlled multiplex PCR. The paper's data handling went like this. The number of nucleated cells in each sample was estimated from the amplification of reference gene primers within the assay. Sequence reads were collapsed and filtered to measure the absolute abundance of every unique TCRbeta CDR3 rearrangement. For each sample, productive Simpson clonality was calculated as the square root of Simpson's diversity index across productive rearrangements. TCRdb re-hosts the immuneACCESS table, in-frame sequences only. Its copies lack some clones; in the studies checked, an unresolved V gene accounts for under half of them, and the cause for the rest is not known. V, J and clone size are taken as reported in that table, and D and trimming were inferred from the DNA itself. The sample data list roughly 240,000 clones, and roughly 82% of these were observed just once. The top ten clones comprise 5% to 6% of the sample.

The germline V gene (reference sequence) specifies SGHNT as CDR1 and YYREEE as CDR2. Germline trimming amounts to 2 bases on V and 5 bases on J, with 2 as the count of junction bases outside the gene matches. Measured from the cysteine to the phenylalanine, the CDR3 is 13 residues long. CDR3 DNA only is kept here, 39 bases in frame from base 1. As regards this clone: No antigen is known for it. Nothing much larger sits one base from this clone, and base qualities are not available. Other DNA sequences in the sample encode the same CDR3.

In Seattle, one collaborating source enrolled patients while the infection was active and tracked those patients longitudinally over the course of disease. Collaborating institutions collected whole blood in K2EDTA tubes following their own protocols. For TCRbeta analysis, collaborators shipped samples in one of three forms: frozen whole blood, isolated PBMCs, or DNA extracted from either of those sample types. The sample consisted of peripheral blood. This sequence uses TRBV5-4 and TRBJ1-2; 8 central bases correspond to TRBD1. This receptor was identified in a woman older than 75 with COVID-19, enrolled during active disease. The nucleotides are TGTGCCAGCAGCTTACAGGGGGGGTATGGCTACACCTTC. Its coded protein is CASSLQGGYGYTF.